The sequence of this T cell receptor beta chain was determined in a study of CD8 T cells in ankylosing spondylitis. TCRdb reprocessed the 5' RACE reads with MiXCR, giving one entry per CDR3 protein. In the table there are 210,000 or so distinct CDR3 sequences, 7.5% to 9.5% of which are singletons. V was pared by 6 bases and J by 7 bases, with 7 bases between. The CDR3 length is 12 residues. Germline CDR1 is SGHTA and CDR2 is FQGNSA. This clonotype was detected many times. This chain uses TRBV7-2 with TRBJ1-6; D gene uncertain. The sample was blood, either unsorted or a sorted T cell fraction (not recorded which). The receptor comes from a female donor with ankylosing spondylitis or in good health (not recorded which). CDR3 region: CASSLMNSPLHF. In DNA form, the CDR3 reads TGTGCCAGCAGTCTGATGAATTCACCCCTCCACTTT.